Below are 15 T cell receptor beta chains sequenced from a single sample in a study of response to subunit inactivated influenza vaccine. MiXCR, run by TCRdb on the RT-PCR reads, gives a single entry per CDR3 protein. The table lists a few hundred thousand distinct CDR3 sequences, approximately 15% of them singletons. The specimen was PBMCs from blood, collected about 11 days after vaccination. The receptors stem from a man aged 45-65 years who received an inactivated influenza vaccine.

At least ten counts were recorded for this clonotype. V is TRBV7-9 and J is TRBJ2-7, with D perhaps being TRBD1 or TRBD2 (5 bases each). The germline V gene encodes CDR1 SEHNR and CDR2 FQNEAQ (reference sequence). The CDR3 runs 11 residues. Between the trimmed V and J ends, which lost 5 bases and 5 bases, there was a span of 7 bases. The CDR3, as DNA: TGTGCCAGCAGCGGGGGAGACGAGCAGTACTTC. Its protein is CASSGGDEQYF.

DNA for the CDR3: TGTGCCAGCAGTCCACTGGGACTAGCGGCGGATACGCAGTATTTT. Amino acid sequence: CASSPLGLAADTQYF. The V gene is TRBV12-3 or TRBV12-4, the J gene TRBJ2-3, with 11 bases lining up with TRBD2. The CDR3 length is 15 residues. With 5 bases clipped from V and 6 bases from J, the junction kept 7 bases outside the gene matches.

This clonotype has only a few counts. The rearrangement links TRBV6-5 to TRBJ1-2, with D possibly matching TRBD1 (5 bases). CDR1 is MNHEY, CDR2 SVGAGI, per germline. The CDR3 totals 15 residues. Trimming took 2 bases from V and 2 from J, leaving 12 bases between them. DNA for the CDR3: TGTGCCAGCAGTTACCCCGGGGGATCCAACTATGGCTACACCTTC. Amino acids: CASSYPGGSNYGYTF.

There are a few counts of this clonotype. This chain links TRBV4-1 with TRBJ2-3, with a tentative D call TRBD2 (6 bases). There are 14 residues in the CDR3. V gave up 4 bases and J gave up 2 bases, with 10 bases separating them. Germline CDR1 is MGHRA and CDR2 is YSYEKL. This CDR3 is CASSRDSHTDTQYF. Written as DNA, the CDR3 is TGCGCCAGCAGCCGGGACTCCCACACAGATACGCAGTATTTT.

This clonotype was detected a few times. The J gene is TRBJ2-7, the V gene TRBV20-1, with D hard to call. Germline V gene sequence: CDR1 DFQATT, CDR2 SNEGSKA (reference sequence). The CDR3 runs 13 residues. The V and J ends lost 5 bases and 0 bases respectively, with 11 bases between them. Written as DNA, the CDR3 is TGCAGTGCTGTACCGACCGTCTCCTACGAGCAGTACTTC. Its translation: CSAVPTVSYEQYF.

This clonotype has just a few counts. This rearrangement joins TRBV6-1 to TRBJ1-4; no firm D call. Germline CDR1 and CDR2: MNHNS and SASEGT. CDR3 length equals 15 residues. V was shortened by 0 bases and J by 0 bases, with 5 bases between the two germline ends. CDR3 loop: CASSEASATNEKLFF. The CDR3 nucleotides read TGTGCCAGCAGTGAAGCCAGTGCAACTAATGAAAAACTGTTTTTT.

This clonotype was detected ten times or more. DNA for the CDR3: TGTGCCACCAGCAGAGAAGTGGCGGGGGGACTCAATGAGCAGTTCTTC. This translates into CATSREVAGGLNEQFF. The rearrangement uses TRBV15 and TRBJ2-1; TRBD2 aligns across 8 bases. The CDR3 totals 16 residues. With V trimmed by 0 bases and J by 6 bases, 7 bases remained unmatched. CDR1 and CDR2 from the germline V gene are LNHNV and YYDKDF (reference sequence).

Only a few counts were recorded for this clonotype. V is TRBV7-2 and J is TRBJ1-5, with D hard to call. CDR3 length: 13 amino acids. The V gene's germline CDR1 is SGHTA and CDR2 FQGNSA. Trimming took 0 bases from V and 6 from J, leaving 6 bases between them. CDR3 amino acids: CASSLADTQPQHF. DNA of the CDR3: TGTGCCAGCAGCTTAGCCGACACTCAGCCCCAGCATTTT.

V is TRBV3-1 and J is TRBJ2-1; D not certain. Trimming took 4 bases from V and 6 from J, leaving 16 bases between them. Germline V CDR1 and CDR2: LGHDT, YNNKEL (reference sequence). This CDR3 has 15 residues. In DNA form, the CDR3 reads TGTGCCAGCAGCCTGGACCATATGCCGGTCAATGAGCAGTTCTTC. This translates into CASSLDHMPVNEQFF.

This CDR3 is CASSQVAEGNIQYF. The CDR3 nucleotides are TGCGCCAGCAGCCAAGTCGCCGAAGGAAACATTCAGTACTTC. The chain is built from TRBV4-1 and TRBJ2-4; D is unresolved. The CDR3 has 14 amino acids. Trimming took off 1 base at V and 6 bases at J, with 10 bases between the two ends. The germline gives CDR1 MGHRA, CDR2 YSYEKL.

This clonotype came up many times. A read error may account for a junction end that differs from germline. This chain links TRBV5-1 with TRBJ1-5; a weak D match, TRBD1 (5 bases). The CDR3 totals 14 residues. Germline V lookup: CDR1 SGHRS, CDR2 YFSETQ. The CDR3 DNA sequence: TGTGCCAGCAGCCTCGACAGTAGCAATCAGCCCCAGCATTTT. Protein product: CASSLDSSNQPQHF.

This clonotype has only a few counts. The gene calls are TRBV29-1 and TRBJ2-7; perhaps TRBD1 as D (6 bases). Trimming removed 4 bases at V and 0 bases at J, with 7 bases between. Germline assignment: CDR1 SQVTM and CDR2 ANQGSEA. The CDR3 spans 12 residues. This chain's CDR3 is CSVATGSYEQYF. The CDR3 nucleotides read TGCAGCGTTGCGACAGGCTCCTACGAGCAGTACTTC.

In its sample, this clonotype was seen a few times. The chain combines TRBV25-1 with TRBJ2-1, with D tentatively TRBD1 (5 bases). The germline CDR1 and CDR2 sequences are MGHDK and SYGVNS. The CDR3 extends over 15 amino acids. The germline V and J ends were trimmed by 1 base and 9 bases, with 16 bases remaining between them. The CDR3 sequence: CASSEFLLRVPEQFF. The CDR3 coding sequence is TGTGCCAGCAGTGAATTTCTCCTCAGGGTTCCTGAGCAGTTCTTC.

This clonotype has more than one count but fewer than ten. This chain uses TRBV20-1 with TRBJ1-4; no definite D call. Per the germline V gene, CDR1 is DFQATT and CDR2 is SNEGSKA (reference sequence). This CDR3 has 14 amino acids. V was trimmed by 1 base and J by 5 bases, leaving 11 bases between them. As DNA, the CDR3 is TGCAGTGCTAGAGGGGTACAGCCCAATGAAAAACTGTTTTTT. Amino acid sequence: CSARGVQPNEKLFF.

This clonotype occurred many times. This chain's CDR3 is CASSSSFKGTGELFF. DNA of the CDR3: TGTGCCAGCAGCTCTAGCTTCAAGGGGACCGGGGAGCTGTTTTTT. The J gene is TRBJ2-2, the V gene TRBV7-2; D could derive from TRBD1 or TRBD2 (5 bases each). The V end was cut by 4 bases, the J end by 5 bases, with 14 bases between. The CDR3 is 15 amino acids. Looked up from germline, CDR1 is SGHTA and CDR2 is FQGNSA.